Listed here is a single T cell receptor (beta chain). Its binding antigen is unknown. No much larger clone exists at a distance of one base, and base qualities are not known. This sample was included in a study of memory CD4+ T cells and cytomegalovirus serostatus (dated by TCRdb to about 2019). With respect to the entire study: The cohort comprised 33 healthy Belgian adults, 9 CMV seropositive and 24 CMV seronegative. To replicate a published TCR-based CMV serostatus classifier, the study sequenced CD4+ memory TCRbeta repertoires from a Belgian cohort whose cytomegalovirus serostatus was known.

Genomic DNA was extracted from sorted cells with the Quick-DNA Microprep Kit. Amplification of TCRbeta DNA was done with the immunoSEQ hsTCRbeta kit, following the protocol from the manufacturer. TCRbeta libraries were sequenced on an Illumina MiSeq instrument. Under the source paper's analysis protocol: Once out-of-frame sequences had been removed, approximately 2,000,000 distinct TCRbeta sequences were left, which works out to an average of approximately 73,000 per individual. Two values were used to score each individual: the count of 150 to 200 previously reported CMV-associated TCRbeta sequences and the total count of productive distinct TCRbeta sequences. A beta-binomial model was reimplemented in Python, and scikit-learn random forests with default parameters were trained on data from the US cohort. Classifier performance on the Belgian cohort was reported as the median AUC with percentile confidence intervals calculated over 10,000 bootstrap iterations. TCRdb's version of the immuneACCESS table is confined to in-frame rearrangements and falls short of the full clone set. An unresolved V gene accounts for under half of the shortfall where checked; the remainder is of unknown origin. V and J calls and clone size come straight from that table; D and trimming were deduced from the DNA. The sample records under 75,000 clones, around 82% of which are singletons. Approximately 0.54% of the sample rests with the top ten.

Single viable CD3+CD4+CD8-CD45RO+ cells were sorted as memory CD4+ T cells on a FACSAria II. CMV serostatus was determined with a Roche Elecsys assay detecting serum IgG against CMV pp150, pp28, p38 and p52. After thawing, total CD4+ T cells were enriched by positive selection with CD4 magnetic microbeads. The samples came from a different study that was designed specifically to examine the CD4+ T cell memory repertoire. Peripheral blood mononuclear cells were isolated and cryopreserved according to standard operating procedures, and serum was kept at -80 degrees C. CD3-PerCP (BW264/56), CD4-APC (RPA-T4), CD45RO-PE (UCHT1) and CD8-Pacific Orange (3B5) antibodies were used for staining, and non-viable cells were excluded with Sytox blue. Clipping removes 7 bases from V and 4 bases from J, with 8 as the unmatched junction base count. Inclusive of the bounding cysteine and phenylalanine, the CDR3 is 14 residues long. Of all the DNA, just the CDR3 is kept, 42 bases in frame from base 1. CDR1 and CDR2, per the germline V gene, are SQVTM and ANQGSEA.

The research as a whole found: The results were interpreted as suggesting that the CMV-associated TCR signature is mostly present in the CD4+ memory repertoire. Among the 160 or so previously reported CMV-associated TCRbeta sequences, approximately 67 showed up in the CD4+ memory repertoires, with each one found in between one and five individuals. On the Belgian cohort, the classifier based on the original framework reached a median bootstrapped AUC of about 0.96, with a 95% CI of 0.76-1.00. CMV serostatus prediction reached a median bootstrapped AUC of about 0.94 with the original framework and just under 0.92 with a US-trained random forest. Unlike the original study, which covered naive and memory CD4+ and CD8+ populations, the Belgian study sequenced only CD4+CD45RO+ memory cells.

The origin of this receptor is an adult in good health and CMV-seronegative. Some clones in this sample may be carry-over from other donors' samples. Recombination joined TRBV29-1 with TRBJ2-7; 12 junctional bases match TRBD2. Sequencing was performed on memory CD4+ T cells from blood. This receptor carries the CDR3 CSDNHLAGGYEQYF. The bases are TGCAGCGACAATCACCTAGCGGGGGGGTACGAGCAGTACTTC.